This passage covers 28 T cell receptor beta chains from one sample sequenced in a study of shared clonotypes between healthy human individuals. Sequenced by immunoSEQ multiplex PCR; TCRdb stores in-frame clones only, minus some. Of 1,400,000 or so clones in the sample, less than 99% were seen once. Input material: naive CD4+ T cells sorted from blood. Subset specified: CD45RA+ positively selected. The receptors derive from a young man in good health.

V is TRBV5-6 and J is TRBJ2-3; D gene ambiguous. This CDR3 is 15 amino acids long. Germline values: CDR1 SGHDT, CDR2 YYEEEE. Trimming took off 0 bases at V and 2 bases at J, with 10 bases between the two ends. The CDR3, as DNA: TGTGCCAGCAGCTTGGTCTGGTCTGACACAGATACGCAGTATTTT. Translation: CASSLVWSDTDTQYF.

This chain uses TRBV10-3 with TRBJ2-7; 10 bases align to TRBD2. The CDR3 runs to 14 residues. V shed 8 bases, J shed 0 bases, and the junction held 4 bases outside the gene matches. Germline V lookup: CDR1 ENHRY, CDR2 SYGVKD. The DNA for the CDR3 is TGTGCCATCCAAGGGACTAGCGTCTCCTACGAGCAGTACTTC. Amino acid sequence: CAIQGTSVSYEQYF.

V and J are TRBV7-6 and TRBJ2-4; 7 bases fit TRBD2. The germline V gene encodes CDR1 SGHVS and CDR2 FNYEAQ. The CDR3 runs 16 residues. After removal of 1 base from V and 0 bases from J, the junction contained 3 bases not matched to a gene. This CDR3 reads CASSLGASGAKNIQYF. CDR3 nucleotide sequence: TGTGCCAGCAGCTTAGGGGCTAGCGGAGCCAAAAACATTCAGTACTTC.

V and J are TRBV5-6 and TRBJ2-1; TRBD1 is a possible D gene (6 bases). V was trimmed by 3 bases and J by 3 bases, leaving 13 bases between them. CDR3 length: 15 residues. Germline CDR1 and CDR2: SGHDT and YYEEEE. The CDR3 DNA reads as TGTGCCAGCAGCTATCCGACAGGAGACTACAATGAGCAGTTCTTC. The encoded protein is CASSYPTGDYNEQFF.

This clone has only one observation. The chain links TRBV27 to TRBJ2-2, with 9 bases matching TRBD1. The CDR3 has 17 residues. CDR1 is MNHEY and CDR2 is SMNVEV in the germline V gene (reference sequence). V was pared by 3 bases and J by 2 bases, with 7 bases of the junction left unmatched. CDR3 residues: CASSFRNRGLNTGELFF. The CDR3 DNA follows: TGTGCCAGCAGTTTTAGGAACAGGGGGCTTAACACCGGGGAGCTGTTTTTT.

V is TRBV2 and J is TRBJ2-7; tentative D call: TRBD2 (6 bases). Germline V gene sequence: CDR1 SNHLY, CDR2 FYNNEI. This CDR3 is built from 14 residues. V gave up 1 base and J gave up 4 bases, with 11 bases separating them. The CDR3 spells CASSEGAGIYEQYF. As DNA, the CDR3 is TGTGCCAGCAGTGAAGGGGCGGGGATTTACGAGCAGTACTTC.

The genes are TRBV19 and TRBJ2-4, with a possible D match to TRBD1 (6 bases). Germline assignment: CDR1 LNHDA and CDR2 SQIVND (reference sequence). Trimming took off 5 bases at V and 3 bases at J, with 17 bases between the two ends. The CDR3 totals 16 residues. CDR3 DNA: TGTGCCAGTAGTCCTATAGGAACAGGGTACAAAAACATTCAGTACTTC. Protein product: CASSPIGTGYKNIQYF.

This CDR3 is CASSLPGGQFF. CDR3 coding DNA: TGTGCCAGCAGTTTACCAGGGGGGCAGTTCTTC. The chain combines TRBV28 with TRBJ2-1; the match to TRBD1 covers 7 bases. V lost 2 bases to trimming and J lost 12 bases; unmatched junction nucleotides: 1. This CDR3 comprises 11 residues. CDR1 is MDHEN and CDR2 is SYDVKM in the germline V gene.

This clone came up once. This rearrangement joins TRBV30 to TRBJ2-1; TRBD2 aligns across 11 bases. J gave up 8 bases and V 4 bases, and 28 bases lay outside the gene matches. Germline-derived CDR1 and CDR2 are GTSNPN and SVGIG (reference sequence). The CDR3 loop spans 21 amino acids. The CDR3 DNA reads as TGTGCCTGGAATATCGGAAGGCGCGGTCGAGATAGCGGGAGGGCCCCGGATGAGCAGTTCTTC. Protein: CAWNIGRRGRDSGRAPDEQFF.

The chain employs TRBV7-6 and TRBJ2-2; D is perhaps TRBD1 (5 bases). The CDR3 covers 16 residues. Trimming left V 0 bases short and J 1 base short, with 9 bases between. Germline-derived CDR1 and CDR2 are SGHVS and FNYEAQ. This chain's CDR3 is CASSLASGLNTGELFF. The CDR3 DNA sequence: TGTGCCAGCAGCTTAGCCTCAGGGCTGAACACCGGGGAGCTGTTTTTT.

V usage is TRBV7-9 and J usage is TRBJ2-2; no definite D call. This CDR3 is built from 14 residues. The germline V gene has CDR1 SEHNR and CDR2 FQNEAQ (reference sequence). With 5 bases removed from V and 0 bases from J, the gap between germline ends came to 7 bases. The CDR3 reads CASSGRTNTGELFF. The CDR3 DNA sequence: TGTGCCAGCAGCGGCAGAACGAACACCGGGGAGCTGTTTTTT.

This clone was seen only once. The chain is built from TRBV11-2 and TRBJ2-7; D ambiguous. V was shortened by 2 bases and J by 6 bases, with 11 bases between the two germline ends. The CDR3 is made up of 13 amino acids. Germline CDR1 and CDR2: SGHAT and FQNNGV. The CDR3 nucleotides read TGTGCCAGCAGCTTATCGCCCCGCCTCGAGCAGTACTTC. It yields the protein CASSLSPRLEQYF.

The chain employs TRBV14 and TRBJ1-1, with D tentatively TRBD1 (6 bases). The germline V and J ends were trimmed by 2 bases and 4 bases, with 23 bases remaining between them. Germline-derived CDR1 and CDR2 are SGHDN and FVKESK. The CDR3 spans 18 residues. The DNA of the CDR3 is TGTGCCAGCAGCCAAATAGGGTGGGACACGACGGCCCGCACTGAAGCTTTCTTT. Its translation: CASSQIGWDTTARTEAFF.

This chain links TRBV7-3 with TRBJ2-3; D uncertain. The germline V and J ends were trimmed by 4 bases and 9 bases, with 14 bases remaining between them. The CDR3 length is 13 residues. The V gene's germline CDR1 is SGHTA and CDR2 FQGTGA. The DNA for the CDR3 is TGTGCCAGCAGCTCCTTCCTGGACGGCACGCAGTATTTT. Encoded protein: CASSSFLDGTQYF.

The V gene is TRBV18, the J gene TRBJ2-3; D possibly corresponds to TRBD1 (5 bases). V was shortened by 2 bases and J by 4 bases, with 19 bases between the two germline ends. Germline loops: CDR1 KGHSH, CDR2 LQKENI. This CDR3 contains 17 residues. Here the CDR3 DNA reads TGTGCCAGCTCACCATCAGCCAGGGCCTCTTACCCAGATACGCAGTATTTT. Its protein product is CASSPSARASYPDTQYF.

V is TRBV7-6 and J is TRBJ2-1; D remains ambiguous. CDR1 is SGHVS, CDR2 FNYEAQ, per germline. The ends were cut back, 5 bases at V and 0 bases at J, with 14 bases in the middle. CDR3 length: 16 amino acids. As DNA, the CDR3 is TGTGCCAGCAGCCCCGCGTGGAAGAGCTCCTACAATGAGCAGTTCTTC. Translating it yields CASSPAWKSSYNEQFF.

The chain has TRBV5-1 and TRBJ2-3, with D possibly being TRBD2 (6 bases). The germline V gene encodes CDR1 SGHRS and CDR2 YFSETQ. V dropped 6 bases and J dropped 3 bases, with 17 bases sitting between them. The CDR3 has 15 amino acids. In DNA form, the CDR3 reads TGCGCCAGCACTCCGGCACCGGGAGAAACAGATACGCAGTATTTT. Amino acids: CASTPAPGETDTQYF.

This chain connects TRBV19 to TRBJ2-2; TRBD2 agrees at 11 bases. The CDR3 runs 16 residues. Germline lookup yields CDR1 LNHDA and CDR2 SQIVND (reference sequence). The V and J ends lost 6 bases and 4 bases, in that order; junction bases with no gene match: 7. In nucleotides, the CDR3 is TGTGCCAGTAGCCTATTAGCGGGAGGGTTCACCGGGGAGCTGTTTTTT. Its protein is CASSLLAGGFTGELFF.

J is TRBJ2-3 and V is TRBV7-9, with 10 bases matching TRBD2. The germline CDR1 and CDR2 sequences are SEHNR and FQNEAQ (reference sequence). Losses at the gene ends were 1 base for V and 5 bases for J; bases not matched to a gene: 6. The CDR3 consists of 16 residues. CDR3 bases: TGTGCCAGCAGCTTAGAAGCGGGAGGGGTTGGAGATACGCAGTATTTT. This sequence encodes CASSLEAGGVGDTQYF. The whole variable domain, remainder taken from reference TRBV7-9 and TRBJ2-3, is DTGVSQNPRHKITKRGQNVTFRCDPISEHNRLYWYRQTLGQGPEFLTYFQNEAQLEKSRLLSDRFSAERPKGSFSTLEIQRTEQGDSAMYLCASSLEAGGVGDTQYFGPGTRLTVL.

The chain carries TRBV5-5 and TRBJ1-4; D uncertain. The CDR3 runs 14 residues. V lost 0 bases, J lost 4 bases, and 7 bases lay in between. The germline V gene has CDR1 SGHKS and CDR2 YYEKEE (reference sequence). CDR3 sequence reads: CASSLVSYNEKLFF. The CDR3 DNA reads as TGTGCCAGCAGCTTGGTCAGCTATAATGAAAAACTGTTTTTT. The full variable domain, its missing parts supplied by reference TRBV5-5 and TRBJ1-4, is DAGVTQSPTHLIKTRGQQVTLRCSPISGHKSVSWYQQVLGQGPQFIFQYYEKEERGRGNFPDRFSARQFPNYSSELNVNALLLGDSALYLCASSLVSYNEKLFFGSGTQLSVL.

The chain links TRBV28 to TRBJ2-7, with D hard to call. The germline V gene has CDR1 MDHEN and CDR2 SYDVKM. The CDR3 is 11 amino acids. Trimming removed 11 bases from V and 4 bases from J, with 12 bases in between. The chain's CDR3 is CAVGKLYEQYF. DNA for the CDR3: TGTGCCGTGGGGAAACTATACGAGCAGTACTTC.

The V call is TRBV10-3, the J call TRBJ1-4; 8 bases line up with TRBD1. Trimming removed 6 bases from V and 7 bases from J; junction bases left unmatched: 7. This CDR3 comprises 14 residues. The germline CDR1 and CDR2 sequences are ENHRY and SYGVKD. Here the CDR3 reads CAIRKDRESEKLFF. The CDR3 DNA follows: TGTGCCATCAGAAAGGACAGGGAGAGTGAAAAACTGTTTTTT.

The chain carries TRBV6-5 and TRBJ1-1; no firm D call. This CDR3 is 11 amino acids long. Germline V CDR1 and CDR2: MNHEY, SVGAGI. V was pared by 7 bases and J by 1 base, with 4 bases between. This CDR3 reads CASKGNTEAFF. As DNA, the CDR3 is TGTGCCAGCAAAGGGAACACTGAAGCTTTCTTT.

This chain joins TRBV10-3 and TRBJ2-3; TRBD2 might be the D (7 bases). The ends were cut back, 10 bases at V and 1 base at J, with 12 bases in the middle. The CDR3 covers 13 residues. The germline CDR1 and CDR2 sequences are ENHRY and SYGVKD. The CDR3 nucleotides read TGTGCCACCCTAGGGGGGGGCACAGATACGCAGTATTTT. This translates into CATLGGGTDTQYF.

This clone is a singleton in its sample. This CDR3 reads CASSNPGKHGYTF. The CDR3, as DNA: TGTGCCAGCAGCAACCCAGGGAAGCATGGCTACACCTTC. The J gene is TRBJ1-2, the V gene TRBV7-6, with D maybe TRBD1 (5 bases). With 5 bases removed from V and 6 bases from J, the gap between germline ends came to 13 bases. The CDR3 contains 13 residues. Per the germline V gene, CDR1 is SGHVS and CDR2 is FNYEAQ.

The chain is built from TRBV15 and TRBJ2-2; D ambiguous. The CDR3 has 13 residues. Per germline, CDR1 LNHNV and CDR2 YYDKDF (reference sequence). Trimming pared 5 bases from V and 5 bases from J, leaving 9 bases between. The CDR3 protein is CATSGVWTGELFF. Written as DNA, the CDR3 is TGTGCCACCAGCGGGGTCTGGACCGGGGAGCTGTTTTTT. The full variable domain, with the rest looked up from reference TRBV15 and TRBJ2-2, is DAMVIQNPRYQVTQFGKPVTLSCSQTLNHNVMYWYQQKSSQAPKLLFHYYDKDFNNEADTPDNFQSRRPNTSFCFLDIRSPGLGDTAMYLCATSGVWTGELFFGEGSRLTVL.

The J gene is TRBJ2-7, the V gene TRBV6-5; 12 bases are a match to TRBD2. The junction had 6 bases not matched to a gene; V was cut back by 6 bases and J by 6 bases. The CDR3 spans 14 residues. Germline V gives CDR1 MNHEY, CDR2 SVGAGI. DNA for the CDR3: TGTGCCAGCAGGCGGACTAGCGGGATCGGCGAGCAGTACTTC. This gives the protein CASRRTSGIGEQYF.

V and J are TRBV5-1 and TRBJ2-3; 7 positions match TRBD1. The V and J ends lost 2 bases and 1 base, in that order; junction bases with no gene match: 4. CDR1 is SGHRS and CDR2 is YFSETQ in the germline V gene. CDR3 length: 15 residues. The CDR3 spells CASSLQGIGTDTQYF. The CDR3 bases are TGCGCCAGCAGCTTACAGGGGATCGGCACAGATACGCAGTATTTT.